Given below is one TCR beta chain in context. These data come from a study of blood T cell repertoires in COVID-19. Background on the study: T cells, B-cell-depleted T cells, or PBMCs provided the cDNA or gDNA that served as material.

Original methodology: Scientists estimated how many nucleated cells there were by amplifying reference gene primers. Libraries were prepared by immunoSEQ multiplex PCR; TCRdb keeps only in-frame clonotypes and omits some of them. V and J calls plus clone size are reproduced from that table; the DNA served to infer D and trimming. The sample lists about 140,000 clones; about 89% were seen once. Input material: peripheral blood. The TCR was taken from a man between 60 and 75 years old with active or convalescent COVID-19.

The CDR3 spells CASSLGQGGGTEAFF. The CDR3 nucleotides are TGTGCCAGCAGTTTAGGGCAGGGCGGGGGCACTGAAGCTTTCTTT. The V and J genes are TRBV28 and TRBJ1-1; D is perhaps TRBD1 (5 bases). The CDR3 totals 15 residues. V gave up 2 bases and J gave up 4 bases, with 14 bases separating them. Germline V gene data show CDR1 as MDHEN and CDR2 as SYDVKM.